A selection of T cell receptor beta chains follows, all from one sample in a study of response to subunit inactivated influenza vaccine. TCRdb reprocessed the RT-PCR reads with MiXCR, giving one entry per CDR3 protein. The table includes some 640,000 distinct CDR3 sequences, approximately 15% detected once. The sample in question was PBMCs from blood, obtained less than 15 days before vaccination. These TCRs come from a middle-aged man who received an inactivated influenza vaccine. The CDR3 runs from the conserved cysteine through the conserved F or W. The D gene is left open where the match is weak. Only some rows state a clone size, as once, few, many or a class for expanded clones.

TRBD2 TRBJ2-1 TRBV20-1 many TGCAGTGCTAGAGTTCGGGGGGGGCCAAATGAGCAGTTCTTC CSARVRGGPNEQFF
TRBD1 TRBJ1-1 TRBV10-3 few TGTGCCATCAGTGCCACCGACAGGGGTTTGGGAACTGAAGCTTTCTTT CAISATDRGLGTEAFF
TRBD1 TRBJ1-5 TRBV20-1 few TGCAGTGCGGGACAGGGGGTAATTACGGGCAATCAGCCCCAGCATTTT CSAGQGVITGNQPQHF
. TRBJ2-1 TRBV20-1 few TGCAGTGCTAGAGTGGCGTATGAAGCCTACAATGAGCAGTTCTTC CSARVAYEAYNEQFF
. TRBJ2-7 TRBV15 . TGTGCCACCAGCAGAGATTTCTTTTACGAGCAGTACTTC CATSRDFFYEQYF
TRBD2 TRBJ2-7 TRBV6-5 . TGTGCCAGCAGTTACGGACTAGCGGGGGGAAGCGAGCAGTACTTC CASSYGLAGGSEQYF
. TRBJ2-3 TRBV3-1 . TGTGCCAGCAGCCAGAACTCCTGGGGGACCACAGATACGCAGTATTTT CASSQNSWGTTDTQYF
. TRBJ1-3 TRBV20-1 few TGCAGTGCCAGAGGTGGGGCTGGAAACACCATATATTTT CSARGGAGNTIYF
. TRBJ2-6 TRBV7-9 once TGTGCCAGCAGCTTAGTGACACTTGGGGCCAACGTCCTGACTTTC CASSLVTLGANVLTF
TRBD1 TRBJ2-7 TRBV10-3 many TGTGTCAGCCGCGACAGGGAGTCCTACGAGCAGTACTTC CVSRDRESYEQYF
. TRBJ1-4 TRBV4-3 few TGCGCCAGCAGCCCAGCGGACAGAGGAGGTGAAAAACTGTTTTTT CASSPADRGGEKLFF
TRBD1 TRBJ2-6 TRBV5-1 . TGCGCCAGCAGCTTAGGACAGGGTAGCTCTGGGGCCAACGTCCTGACTTTC CASSLGQGSSGANVLTF
. TRBJ2-7 TRBV6-2/TRBV6-3 . TGTGCCAGCAGTTATCCGACTCACGAGCAGTACTTC CASSYPTHEQYF
TRBD2 TRBJ2-7 TRBV10-3 . TGTGCCATCAGTGAGTCCTGGCGGGAGGACGCCTACGAGCAGTACTTC CAISESWREDAYEQYF
. TRBJ1-2 TRBV12-3/TRBV12-4 . TGTGCCAGCAGTTTACTGAAGGAAAACTACACCTTC CASSLLKENYTF
. TRBJ1-6 TRBV5-1 few TGCGCCAGCAGCTTCGGACAGAATTCACCCCTCCACTTT CASSFGQNSPLHF
. TRBJ2-7 TRBV5-1 few TGCGCCAGCAGCTTGGAGGGGGGGAGGAACGAGCAGTACTTC CASSLEGGRNEQYF
TRBD2 TRBJ2-7 TRBV27 . TGTGCCAGCAGTTCGACAGGGACTAGCGGGAGCTACGAGCAGTACTTC CASSSTGTSGSYEQYF
TRBD2 TRBJ2-7 TRBV6-5 . TGTGCCAGCAGTTACTCATCTAGCGGGAGTAGCTACGAGCAGTACTTC CASSYSSSGSSYEQYF
. TRBJ2-5 TRBV15 . TGTGCCACCAGCAGAGATCTTGCTAGACAAGAGACCCAGTACTTC CATSRDLARQETQYF
. TRBJ2-3 TRBV12-3/TRBV12-4 . TGTGCCAGCAGTTTGAGTATAGGGCTTAGCACAGATACGCAGTATTTT CASSLSIGLSTDTQYF
. TRBJ1-1 TRBV12-3/TRBV12-4 few TGTGCCAGCGATGCGAGTGCGGTCTCGGAGGACACTGAAGCTTTCTTT CASDASAVSEDTEAFF
. TRBJ2-7 TRBV7-6 few TGTGCCAGCAGCTTTGCAGGAGCGGACTTCTACGAGCAGTACTTC CASSFAGADFYEQYF
TRBD2 TRBJ2-1 TRBV28 few TGTGCCAGCAGCTCCCCAGTAGCGGGAGCTTGGAATGAGCAGTTCTTC CASSSPVAGAWNEQFF
. TRBJ1-1 TRBV27 . TGTGCCAGCAGTTTAGAGAGGGCCGCTAGAGCTTTCTTT CASSLERAARAFF
. TRBJ1-5 TRBV19 . TGTGCCAGTAGCTCACTTTGGCAGCCCCAGCATTTT CASSSLWQPQHF
. TRBJ2-7 TRBV6-5 . TGTGCCAGCAGTTACATCTACGGGACCTCAGGAGAGCAGTACTTC CASSYIYGTSGEQYF
. TRBJ2-7 TRBV5-6 . TGTGCCAGCAGCTTGGCTGTACCGGGGGCGGTCCAGCGGGTACACTACGAGCAGTACTTC CASSLAVPGAVQRVHYEQYF
. TRBJ1-2 TRBV7-9 few TGTGCCAGCAGCTTAGGGGAGTTTGGCTACACCTTC CASSLGEFGYTF
. TRBJ1-1 TRBV24-1 few TGTGCCACCCAGGGCCACCTGAACACTGAAGCTTTCTTT CATQGHLNTEAFF
TRBD2 TRBJ2-2 TRBV20-1 . TGCAGTGCTAGGGAGGCACTAGCGGGAGTGGTCACCGGGGAGCTGTTTTTT CSAREALAGVVTGELFF
TRBD2 TRBJ2-3 TRBV10-3 few TGTGCCATCAGTCAGGGACTAGCGGGGGTCACAGATACGCAGTATTTT CAISQGLAGVTDTQYF
. TRBJ1-5 TRBV4-2 . TGTGCCAGCAGCCAAGATTTGAGTCCGTTAAATCAGCCCCAGCATTTT CASSQDLSPLNQPQHF
. TRBJ1-4 TRBV2 many TGTGCCAGCAGGATAACCCTCAGGGCCGAAAAACTGTTTTTT CASRITLRAEKLFF
. TRBJ2-1 TRBV29-1 . TGCAGCGTTCTGGCGGCGTCAGGGGTGGATGAGCAGTTCTTC CSVLAASGVDEQFF
TRBD2 TRBJ2-1 TRBV6-1 . TGTGCCAGCAGTGAATCCAGCGGGATAAGGAATGAGCAGTTCTTC CASSESSGIRNEQFF
TRBD2 TRBJ2-7 TRBV12-3/TRBV12-4 few TGTGCCAGCAGTTTAGCGGGGTACCTAGCGGGAGGTAAGGAGCAGTACTTC CASSLAGYLAGGKEQYF
TRBD2 TRBJ2-3 TRBV20-1 . TGCAGTGCTGGACTAGCGGGGGGCCCAGATACGCAGTATTTT CSAGLAGGPDTQYF
. TRBJ2-5 TRBV12-3/TRBV12-4 . TGTGCCAGCGGGGACATAATGGAGACCCAGTACTTC CASGDIMETQYF
. TRBJ1-3 TRBV12-3/TRBV12-4 many TGTGCCAGCAGCCTAGACACCACGGGCTCTGGAAACACCATATATTTT CASSLDTTGSGNTIYF